A single T cell receptor beta chain is shown here with its context. This record belongs to a study of OX40 agonist ivuxolimab in advanced cancers. TCRdb keeps only in-frame clones here, not all; method: immunoSEQ multiplex PCR. In the table there are tens of thousands of clones, over 75% of which are singletons. The origin of this receptor is an adult with an advanced solid tumor such as melanoma, head and neck, liver or kidney cancer. Sequenced material: CD4+ or CD8+ T cells sorted from blood, taken in a trial of the OX40 agonist ivuxolimab.

DNA of the CDR3: TGTGCCAGCAGTTACACCGCGACGGGTGAGCAGTTCTTC. This translates into CASSYTATGEQFF. The V call is TRBV6-5, the J call TRBJ2-1; D not resolved. V was cut by 2 bases and J by 9 bases, with 11 bases left in between. Germline lookup yields CDR1 MNHEY and CDR2 SVGAGI. The CDR3 is 13 amino acids.